Here is one T cell receptor (beta chain) with its context. This entry comes from a study of patients and donors after allogeneic stem cell transplantation. The germline V gene has CDR1 GTSNPN and CDR2 SVGIG (reference sequence). The CDR3 has 16 amino acids. Trimming removed 0 bases at V and 2 bases at J, with 15 bases between. MiXCR, applied by TCRdb to the RT-PCR reads, yields one record per CDR3 protein. The sample consists of 800,000 to 1,000,000 distinct CDR3 sequences, about 20% of them appearing once. V gene TRBV30 combines with J gene TRBJ2-3; unclear D gene. This clonotype was sampled from a human donor who was either an allogeneic HSCT recipient or a stem cell or donor lymphocyte infusion donor (not recorded which). It is not recorded whose cells these are; they may come from a transplant donor. Sample: blood, either unsorted or a sorted T cell fraction (not recorded which). The CDR3 DNA reads TGTGCCTGGAGTGTTGGTCACGACCGTTTCACAGATACGCAGTATTTT. Protein sequence: CAWSVGHDRFTDTQYF.